This TCR beta chain was sequenced in a study of long-term antiretroviral therapy in people with HIV. Study findings and constraints: Repertoire composition at all time points was dominated by clones that had expanded before ART.

As to this clone: The antigen remains undetermined.

Sequencing used immunoSEQ v3.0 at survey level. Assay used: immunoSEQ multiplex PCR; TCRdb lists only in-frame clones, some missing. The sample includes tens of thousands of clones, about four fifths of them seen just once. Before DNA extraction, about 1-10 million cryopreserved PBMC were held in the samples. CDR1 and CDR2 (germline): MNHNY, SVGAGI (reference sequence). There are 15 residues in the CDR3. V was pared by 6 bases and J by 8 bases, with 22 bases between. Sequences were derived from unsorted PBMCs, sampled roughly 5.9 years after starting antiretroviral therapy. This chain connects TRBV6-6 to TRBJ1-2; a weak D match, TRBD1 (6 bases). The TCR was taken from a man aged 25-40 years with HIV. The CDR3 sequence: CASSSPLDRSQGYTF. CDR3 DNA: TGTGCCAGCAGCTCGCCCCTCGACAGGAGCCAGGGCTACACCTTC.